This note documents a single T cell receptor beta chain sequence. The record originates from a study of blood T cell repertoires in COVID-19. Those who participated ranged in age from about 18 to 89 years and resided in roughly 26 US areas. Participant reports of clinical history set cohort assignment. Generated by immunoSEQ multiplex PCR, the TCRdb table keeps only in-frame clones and is missing some. The sample consists of about 270,000 clones, more than 80% of them appearing once. CDR3 size: 13 residues. Trimming took 3 bases from V and 5 from J, leaving 8 bases between them. CDR1 WNHNN and CDR2 SYGVQD come from the germline V gene (reference sequence).

The chain carries TRBV10-1 and TRBJ1-5, with a possible D match to TRBD1 (6 bases). The receptor was derived from a woman between 18 and 29 years old who had recovered from COVID-19. Specimen: PBMCs or T cells enriched from blood (not recorded which). The CDR3 here is CASSEGGDQPQHF. In nucleotides, the CDR3 is TGCGCCAGCAGTGAAGGGGGGGATCAGCCCCAGCATTTT.